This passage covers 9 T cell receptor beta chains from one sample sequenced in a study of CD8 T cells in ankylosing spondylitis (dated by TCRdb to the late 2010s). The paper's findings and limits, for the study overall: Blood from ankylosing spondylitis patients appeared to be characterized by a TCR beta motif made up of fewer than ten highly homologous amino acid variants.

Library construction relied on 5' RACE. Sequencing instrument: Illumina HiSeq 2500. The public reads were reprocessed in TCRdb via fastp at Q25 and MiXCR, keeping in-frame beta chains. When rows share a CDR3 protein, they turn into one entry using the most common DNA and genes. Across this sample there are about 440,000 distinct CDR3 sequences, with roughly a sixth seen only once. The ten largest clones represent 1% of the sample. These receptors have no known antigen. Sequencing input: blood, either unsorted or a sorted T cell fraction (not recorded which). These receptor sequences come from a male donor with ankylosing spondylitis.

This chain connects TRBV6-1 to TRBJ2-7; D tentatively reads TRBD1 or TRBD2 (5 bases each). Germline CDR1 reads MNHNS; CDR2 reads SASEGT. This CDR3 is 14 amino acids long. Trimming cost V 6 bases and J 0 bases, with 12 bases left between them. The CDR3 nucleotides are TGTGCCAGCAGGAGGGGCGTGAGCTCCTACGAGCAGTACTTC. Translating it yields CASRRGVSSYEQYF.

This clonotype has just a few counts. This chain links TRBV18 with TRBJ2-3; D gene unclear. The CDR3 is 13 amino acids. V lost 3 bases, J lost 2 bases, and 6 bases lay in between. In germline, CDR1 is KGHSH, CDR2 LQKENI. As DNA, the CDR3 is TGTGCCAGCTCACCTAGGGACACAGATACGCAGTATTTT. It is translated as CASSPRDTDTQYF.

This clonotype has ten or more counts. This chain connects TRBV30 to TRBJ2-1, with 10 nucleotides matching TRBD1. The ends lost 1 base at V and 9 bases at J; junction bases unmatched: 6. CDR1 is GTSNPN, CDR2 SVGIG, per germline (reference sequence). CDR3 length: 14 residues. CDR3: CAWSAGTGVAEQFF. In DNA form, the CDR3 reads TGTGCCTGGAGTGCCGGGACAGGGGTGGCTGAGCAGTTCTTC.

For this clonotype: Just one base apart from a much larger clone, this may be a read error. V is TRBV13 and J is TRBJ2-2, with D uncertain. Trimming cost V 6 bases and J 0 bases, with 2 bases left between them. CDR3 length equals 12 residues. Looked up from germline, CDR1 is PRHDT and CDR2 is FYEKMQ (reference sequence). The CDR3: CASRPNTGELFF. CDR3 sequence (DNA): TGTGCCAGCAGGCCGAACACCGGGGAGCTGTTTTTT.

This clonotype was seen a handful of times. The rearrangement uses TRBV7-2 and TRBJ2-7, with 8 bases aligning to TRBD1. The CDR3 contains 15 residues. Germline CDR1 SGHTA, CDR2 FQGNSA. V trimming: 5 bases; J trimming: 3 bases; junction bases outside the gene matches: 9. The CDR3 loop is CASSQKYTGGYEQYF. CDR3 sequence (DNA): TGTGCCAGCAGCCAAAAGTACACAGGGGGCTACGAGCAGTACTTC.

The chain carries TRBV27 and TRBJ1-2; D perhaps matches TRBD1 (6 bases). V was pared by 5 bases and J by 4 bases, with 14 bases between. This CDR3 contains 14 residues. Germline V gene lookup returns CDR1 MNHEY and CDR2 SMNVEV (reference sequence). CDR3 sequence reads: CASSLGGQPYGYTF. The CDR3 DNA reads TGTGCCAGCAGTCTGGGGGGGCAGCCCTATGGCTACACCTTC.

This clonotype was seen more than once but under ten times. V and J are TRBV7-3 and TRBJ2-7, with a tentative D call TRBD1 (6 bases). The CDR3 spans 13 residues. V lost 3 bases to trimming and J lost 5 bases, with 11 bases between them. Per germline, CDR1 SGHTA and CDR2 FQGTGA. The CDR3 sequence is CASSLGRGNEQYF. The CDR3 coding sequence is TGTGCCAGCAGCTTGGGCAGGGGCAACGAGCAGTACTTC.

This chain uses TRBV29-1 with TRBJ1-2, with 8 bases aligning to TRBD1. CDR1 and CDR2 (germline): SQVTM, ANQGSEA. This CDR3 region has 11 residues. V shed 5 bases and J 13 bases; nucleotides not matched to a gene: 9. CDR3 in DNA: TGCAGCGTTCTTGGACAGGGTACCTGCACCTTC. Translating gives CSVLGQGTCTF.

The CDR3 region has the DNA TGTGCCAGCAGCTTAGATAGGTCCTCCGGGGAGCTGTTTTTT. Protein sequence: CASSLDRSSGELFF. The rearrangement links TRBV11-2 to TRBJ2-2, with unresolved D. The germline V and J ends were trimmed by 0 bases and 6 bases, with 8 bases remaining between them. This CDR3 is built from 14 residues. Germline CDR1 SGHAT, CDR2 FQNNGV.